One sample yielded the 15 T cell receptor beta chains listed below, sequenced in a study of CD8 T cells in ankylosing spondylitis. TCRdb fed the 5' RACE reads into MiXCR, producing one record per CDR3 protein. The sample has 380,000 or so distinct CDR3 sequences; about 20% are singletons. Sequencing input: blood, either unsorted or a sorted T cell fraction (not recorded which). These receptors came from a male donor with ankylosing spondylitis or in good health (not recorded which).

The rearrangement links TRBV2 to TRBJ2-7, with D maybe TRBD2 (6 bases). The CDR3 is 15 amino acids. The germline V gene has CDR1 SNHLY and CDR2 FYNNEI. The V and J ends lost 2 bases and 0 bases respectively, with 11 bases between them. CDR3 amino acids: CASSETRGSSYEQYF. CDR3 coding DNA: TGTGCCAGCAGTGAAACCCGGGGGAGCTCCTACGAGCAGTACTTC. The full variable domain, completed using reference TRBV2 and TRBJ2-7, is EPEVTQTPSHQVTQMGQEVILRCVPISNHLYFYWYRQILGQKVEFLVSFYNNEISEKSEIFDDQFSVERPDGSNFTLKIRSTKLEDSAMYFCASSETRGSSYEQYFGPGTRLTVT.

This clonotype appeared a few times. This chain joins TRBV12-3 or TRBV12-4 and TRBJ2-1; 8 nucleotides align to TRBD2. The CDR3 runs 15 residues. J gave up 1 base and V 3 bases, and 2 bases lay outside the gene matches. CDR3 residues: CASSFVAGSYNEQFF. Written as DNA, the CDR3 is TGTGCCAGCAGTTTTGTAGCGGGGTCCTACAATGAGCAGTTCTTC.

The CDR3 nucleotides read TGTGCCAGCAGCTACGACGGAAGCAATGAGCAGTTCTTC. Encoded protein: CASSYDGSNEQFF. The V and J genes are TRBV7-9 and TRBJ2-1; D gene unclear. The V gene lost 4 bases and the J gene lost 6 bases, with 10 bases spanning the gap. The CDR3 length is 13 residues. From germline, CDR1 is SEHNR and CDR2 FQNEAQ (reference sequence).

The rearrangement links TRBV27 to TRBJ2-7, with 7 bases identical to TRBD2. The CDR3 spans 15 residues. CDR1 is MNHEY and CDR2 is SMNVEV in the germline V gene (reference sequence). The V and J ends lost 5 bases and 0 bases, in that order; junction bases with no gene match: 7. As DNA, the CDR3 is TGTGCCAGCAGTCCCGGACTAGTCCCCTCCTACGAGCAGTACTTC. Amino acids: CASSPGLVPSYEQYF.

In this sample, this clonotype turned up many times. The chain employs TRBV7-9 and TRBJ2-7; 7 nucleotides agree with TRBD1. CDR3 length: 13 residues. In germline, CDR1 is SEHNR, CDR2 FQNEAQ (reference sequence). The V gene end was trimmed by 5 bases and the J gene end by 2 bases; junction bases not matched to a gene: 3. Here the CDR3 reads CASSDGTAYEQYF. CDR3 coding DNA: TGTGCCAGCAGCGACGGGACAGCCTACGAGCAGTACTTC.

This clonotype was observed a handful of times. The CDR3 spells CASSFGLGTYNEQFF. The CDR3 DNA sequence: TGTGCCAGCAGTTTCGGTCTGGGAACCTACAATGAGCAGTTCTTC. The chain joins TRBV28 to TRBJ2-1; D call uncertain. Germline V gene sequence: CDR1 MDHEN, CDR2 SYDVKM. This CDR3 comprises 15 residues. The V end lost 3 bases, the J end lost 2 bases, and 11 bases lay between the germline ends.

This chain joins TRBV2 and TRBJ2-3; D not resolved. The CDR3 is 13 amino acids. Trimming cost V 2 bases and J 6 bases, with 9 bases left between them. CDR1 is SNHLY, CDR2 FYNNEI, per germline. This CDR3 reads CASSESERDTQYF. CDR3 nucleotides: TGTGCCAGCAGTGAAAGCGAAAGGGATACGCAGTATTTT.

This clonotype was detected once. The chain recombines TRBV7-7 with TRBJ2-3, with 7 positions matching TRBD1. The CDR3 has 15 amino acids. Germline trimming cut 4 bases from V and 2 bases from J; bases unmatched to any gene: 6. Germline V gene data show CDR1 as SSHAT and CDR2 as FNYEAQ (reference sequence). The CDR3 DNA follows: TGTGCCAGCAGCTACGGACAGGACAACACAGATACGCAGTATTTT. Protein: CASSYGQDNTDTQYF.

This sequence joins TRBV7-9 and TRBJ2-7; no firm D call. CDR1 SEHNR and CDR2 FQNEAQ come from the germline V gene (reference sequence). There are 14 residues in the CDR3. The V end was cut by 4 bases, the J end by 2 bases, with 12 bases between. In nucleotides, the CDR3 is TGTGCCAGCAGCTCTCTGACTGCCACCTACGAGCAGTACTTC. It specifies CASSSLTATYEQYF.

This rearrangement joins TRBV7-3 to TRBJ2-5, with D perhaps matching TRBD2 (7 bases). Trimming stripped 3 bases from V and 2 bases from J, with 16 bases between. This CDR3 contains 16 residues. Per the germline V gene, CDR1 is SGHTA and CDR2 is FQGTGA. The CDR3 DNA is TGTGCCAGCAGCTTCTCCTGGGGGGGGCGTCAAGAGACCCAGTACTTC. Its translation is CASSFSWGGRQETQYF.

A few counts support this clonotype. CDR3 sequence reads: CSARDVRGTGVYEQYF. As DNA, the CDR3 is TGCAGTGCTAGAGATGTTAGGGGGACGGGAGTCTACGAGCAGTACTTC. The rearrangement uses TRBV20-1 and TRBJ2-7, with D perhaps TRBD1 or TRBD2 (6 bases each). V lost 0 bases, J lost 3 bases, and 18 bases lay in between. Germline assignment: CDR1 DFQATT and CDR2 SNEGSKA (reference sequence). The CDR3 consists of 16 residues.

This clonotype was counted only a few times. CDR3 loop: CASSVEGWGAETQYF. CDR3 in DNA: TGTGCCAGCAGCGTAGAGGGCTGGGGAGCGGAGACCCAGTACTTC. The chain has TRBV9 and TRBJ2-5; D is perhaps TRBD2 (5 bases). The germline V and J ends were trimmed by 0 bases and 5 bases, with 14 bases remaining between them. Per the germline V gene, CDR1 is SGDLS and CDR2 is YYNGEE. The CDR3 has 15 residues.

The chain carries TRBV10-3 and TRBJ2-3; 8 bases are shared with TRBD2. CDR3 length: 16 residues. Germline loops: CDR1 ENHRY, CDR2 SYGVKD. The V and J ends lost 10 bases and 0 bases, in that order; junction bases with no gene match: 12. CDR3 nucleotides: TGTGCCAGCAGCATAAACGGGGGGGGTAGCACAGATACGCAGTATTTT. Residues: CASSINGGGSTDTQYF.

J is TRBJ2-1 and V is TRBV15, with D unresolved. The length of the CDR3 is 15 residues. Trimming took off 0 bases at V and 5 bases at J, with 11 bases between the two ends. The germline gives CDR1 LNHNV, CDR2 YYDKDF (reference sequence). For the CDR3, the DNA is TGTGCCACCAGCAGAGATCGGGTTGAGGACAATGAGCAGTTCTTC. This translates into CATSRDRVEDNEQFF.

The rearrangement uses TRBV7-9 and TRBJ2-1; D not resolved. Germline assignment: CDR1 SEHNR and CDR2 FQNEAQ (reference sequence). Trimming took off 1 base at V and 9 bases at J, with 13 bases between the two ends. The CDR3 loop spans 14 amino acids. The DNA of the CDR3 is TGTGCCAGCAGCTTAGTTTTGACCCAGGTTGAGCAGTTCTTC. Translating it yields CASSLVLTQVEQFF. Full variable domain (outside the CDR3, taken from reference TRBV7-9 and TRBJ2-1): DTGVSQNPRHKITKRGQNVTFRCDPISEHNRLYWYRQTLGQGPEFLTYFQNEAQLEKSRLLSDRFSAERPKGSFSTLEIQRTEQGDSAMYLCASSLVLTQVEQFFGPGTRLTVL.